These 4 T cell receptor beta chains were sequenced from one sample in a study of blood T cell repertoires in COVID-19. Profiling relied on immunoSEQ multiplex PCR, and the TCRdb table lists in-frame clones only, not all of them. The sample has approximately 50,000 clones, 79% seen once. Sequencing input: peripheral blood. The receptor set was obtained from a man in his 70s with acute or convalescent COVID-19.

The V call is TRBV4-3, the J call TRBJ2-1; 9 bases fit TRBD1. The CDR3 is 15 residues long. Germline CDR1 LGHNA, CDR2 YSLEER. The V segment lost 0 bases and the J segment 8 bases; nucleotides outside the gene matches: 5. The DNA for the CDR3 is TGCGCCAGCAGCCAAGATATCCGGACAGGGGATGAGCAGTTCTTC. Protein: CASSQDIRTGDEQFF.

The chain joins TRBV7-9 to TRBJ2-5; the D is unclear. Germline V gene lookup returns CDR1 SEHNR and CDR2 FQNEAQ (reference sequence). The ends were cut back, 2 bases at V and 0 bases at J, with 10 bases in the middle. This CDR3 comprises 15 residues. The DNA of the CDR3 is TGTGCCAGCAGCTTATCGCTTGGGCACCAAGAGACCCAGTACTTC. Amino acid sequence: CASSLSLGHQETQYF. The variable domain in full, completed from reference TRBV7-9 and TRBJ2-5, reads DTGVSQNPRHKITKRGQNVTFRCDPISEHNRLYWYRQTLGQGPEFLTYFQNEAQLEKSRLLSDRFSAERPKGSFSTLEIQRTEQGDSAMYLCASSLSLGHQETQYFGPGTRLLVL.

CDR3 coding DNA: TGTGCCAGCATCATGCTAGCGGGGGGCACAGATACGCAGTATTTT. It specifies CASIMLAGGTDTQYF. The chain has TRBV6-5 and TRBJ2-3; 10 nucleotides agree with TRBD2. The germline CDR1 and CDR2 sequences are MNHEY and SVGAGI. CDR3 length: 15 residues. Germline trimming cut 7 bases from V and 1 base from J; bases unmatched to any gene: 5.

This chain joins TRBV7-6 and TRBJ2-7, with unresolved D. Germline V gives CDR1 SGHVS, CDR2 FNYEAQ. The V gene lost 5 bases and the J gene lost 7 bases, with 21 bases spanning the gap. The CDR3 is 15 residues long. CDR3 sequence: CASSPGPEGVGEQYF. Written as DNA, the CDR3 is TGTGCCAGCAGCCCCGGTCCCGAAGGAGTTGGGGAGCAGTACTTC.